Listed below are T cell receptor beta chains from one sample, sequenced in a study of cytomegalovirus exposure and HLA in healthy donors. The protocol was immunoSEQ multiplex PCR, while the TCRdb copy is restricted to in-frame clones and leaves out a portion. The sample carries 110,000 to 150,000 clones, almost 85% recorded once. Sequencing input: PBMCs. The receptors were sampled from a woman aged 60-75 years in good health and CMV-seropositive. Each CDR3 is given with its conserved first and last residue. The D gene is left open where the match is weak. Clone size, where shown, is once, few, many, or a class for clones that have expanded.

CDR3 DNA	CDR3 protein	CDR3 length	D gene	J gene	V gene	clone size
TGTGCCAGCAGACGGACAGGAGATTACAATGAGCAGTTCTTC	CASRRTGDYNEQFF	14	TRBD1	TRBJ2-1	TRBV28	NA
TGTGCCAGCAGCCGGACTCCAAGCTCCTACGAGCAGTACTTC	CASSRTPSSYEQYF	14	NA	TRBJ2-7	TRBV9	NA
TGTGCCAGCAGCTTAGATGCTAGCGGGAGTGAGACCCAGTACTTC	CASSLDASGSETQYF	15	TRBD2	TRBJ2-5	TRBV11-2	NA
TGTGCCACCAGCAGAGTTTCAGGGGTTGGGAGCGAGCAGTACTTC	CATSRVSGVGSEQYF	15	NA	TRBJ2-7	TRBV15	NA
TGTGCCAGCAGCCGGGGGGGGGATATCAATCAGCCCCAGCATTTT	CASSRGGDINQPQHF	15	NA	TRBJ1-5	TRBV9	once
TGTGCCAGCAGCCAGGGCCCCCGGGATGAAAAACTGTTTTTT	CASSQGPRDEKLFF	14	NA	TRBJ1-4	TRBV7-2	NA
TGTGCCAGTAGTATAAGTTTTGCAGGGGAGAGGGGCTACACCTTC	CASSISFAGERGYTF	15	NA	TRBJ1-2	TRBV19	NA
TGTGCCAGCAGCCATAGACAGGGATGGTATGCGAACACCGGGGAGCTGTTTTTT	CASSHRQGWYANTGELFF	18	TRBD1	TRBJ2-2	TRBV11-3	NA
TGCGCCAGCAGCCGAACTAGCGGGGGGTCCTACGAGCAGTACTTC	CASSRTSGGSYEQYF	15	TRBD2	TRBJ2-7	TRBV4-1	NA
TGCGCCAGCAGCTTGGTGTCCGACACTGAAGCTTTCTTT	CASSLVSDTEAFF	13	NA	TRBJ1-1	TRBV5-1	few
TGTGCCAGCAGCTTCTATAGCAATCAGCCCCAGCATTTT	CASSFYSNQPQHF	13	NA	TRBJ1-5	TRBV11-2	NA
TGTGCCAGTAAAGAGGCGGGTTACACTGAAGCTTTCTTT	CASKEAGYTEAFF	13	NA	TRBJ1-1	TRBV19	NA
NA	CASSSSTDSYEQYF	14	NA	TRBJ2-7	TRBV6-5	NA
TGTGCCAGTAGGGTGGGAGCGGATGGCTACACCTTC	CASRVGADGYTF	12	NA	TRBJ1-2	TRBV19	NA
TGTGCCAGCCAAGGGACTAGCGGGAGGGAATCCTACAATGAGCAGTTCTTC	CASQGTSGRESYNEQFF	17	TRBD2	TRBJ2-1	TRBV10-3	NA
TGTGCCAGCATCAGATCCCAGACTAGCGGGAACGACAATGAGCAGTTCTTC	CASIRSQTSGNDNEQFF	17	TRBD2	TRBJ2-1	TRBV2	NA
TGTGCCAGCAGCCTCATAGCGGGGGTAGGCAATGAGCAGTTCTTC	CASSLIAGVGNEQFF	15	TRBD2	TRBJ2-1	TRBV7-3	NA
TGTGCCAGCCAACTAGCGATCTACGAGCAGTACTTC	CASQLAIYEQYF	12	TRBD2	TRBJ2-7	TRBV2	few
TGTGCCAGCAGGGCGGAGTTGACAGTCTATGGCTACACCTTC	CASRAELTVYGYTF	14	NA	TRBJ1-2	TRBV28	NA
TGTGCCAGCAGCTCTCCCCGACAGGTCTCCTACGAGCAGTACTTC	CASSSPRQVSYEQYF	15	NA	TRBJ2-7	TRBV5-6	NA
TGTGCCAGCAGCTTGGTACTGGCAGATACGCAGTATTTT	CASSLVLADTQYF	13	NA	TRBJ2-3	TRBV5-5	NA
TGTGCCAGCGGGCAGGGCTACGAGCAGTACTTC	CASGQGYEQYF	11	NA	TRBJ2-7	TRBV4-2	NA
TGTGCCAGCAGCCGGGACAGCTACACAGATACGCAGTATTTT	CASSRDSYTDTQYF	14	TRBD1	TRBJ2-3	TRBV7-2	NA
TGTGCCAGCAGCCAGCCGGACACCTCCTCTGGGGCCAACGTCCTGACTTTC	CASSQPDTSSGANVLTF	17	NA	TRBJ2-6	TRBV7-9	NA
TGCGCCAGCAGCTTGGACAGGGCCGACGAGCAGTACTTC	CASSLDRADEQYF	13	NA	TRBJ2-7	TRBV5-1	NA
TGTGCCAGCAGCTCCGCGGGAACCGGGGAGCTGTTTTTT	CASSSAGTGELFF	13	NA	TRBJ2-2	TRBV7-3	NA
TGTGCCATCAGTGAGTCGGGGGGTGTGGATGAAAAACTGTTTTTT	CAISESGGVDEKLFF	15	NA	TRBJ1-4	TRBV10-3	NA
TGTGCCAGCAGTTTAAAGGGGTTAGAAGAAAAACTGTTTTTT	CASSLKGLEEKLFF	14	NA	TRBJ1-4	TRBV28	NA
TGTGCCAGCAGCCTGGGACAGAGCCTTAGGGGCTACACCTTC	CASSLGQSLRGYTF	14	TRBD1	TRBJ1-2	TRBV5-5	NA
TGTGCCAGCAGTCCCCGGAAGCGGGAGGGTGAAGAGCAGTACTTC	CASSPRKREGEEQYF	15	TRBD2	TRBJ2-5	TRBV27	NA
TGTGCCAGTAGTATTGGGATGGAGGGGTCCGAGCAGTACTTC	CASSIGMEGSEQYF	14	NA	TRBJ2-7	TRBV19	NA
TGCGCCAGCAGCCAAGATCGAGGAGCCCCTAGCACCGGGGAGCTGTTTTTT	CASSQDRGAPSTGELFF	17	NA	TRBJ2-2	TRBV4-3	NA
TGTGCCAGCAGTTCATTCAGCGGGAGCCTCGATGAGCAGTTCTTC	CASSSFSGSLDEQFF	15	TRBD2	TRBJ2-1	TRBV28	NA
TGTGCCAGCAGTCGACTAGCGGGAGATGAGCAGTTCTTC	CASSRLAGDEQFF	13	TRBD2	TRBJ2-1	TRBV27	NA
TGTGCCAGCAGCGTAGAGAGCGGTGGGAATTCACCCCTCCACTTT	CASSVESGGNSPLHF	15	NA	TRBJ1-6	TRBV7-9	NA
TGTGCCAGCAGCTCCTACACGGGGAGCACCGGGGAGCTGTTTTTT	CASSSYTGSTGELFF	15	NA	TRBJ2-2	TRBV27	NA
TGTGCCATCAGTGATCGGACAGGGGGTGATGGCTACACCTTC	CAISDRTGGDGYTF	14	TRBD1	TRBJ1-2	TRBV10-3	NA
TGTGCCATTAAGACATCGGGAGGGAGGCAAGAGACCCAGTACTTC	CAIKTSGGRQETQYF	15	TRBD2	TRBJ2-5	TRBV10-3	NA
TGTGCCAGCAGCGGTATAGGAGCGACTAATGAAAAACTGTTTTTT	CASSGIGATNEKLFF	15	NA	TRBJ1-4	TRBV5-6	NA
TGTGCCACCTCGGGAGGGGGCTGGACAGATACGCAGTATTTT	CATSGGGWTDTQYF	14	NA	TRBJ2-3	TRBV10-3	NA
TGTGCCAGCAGTTACTTTAGCGGGAGAAGGGCAGATACGCAGTATTTT	CASSYFSGRRADTQYF	16	TRBD2	TRBJ2-3	TRBV6-5	NA
TGTGCCAGCAGTTACTCGCTAGGGGTCAATGAGCAGTTCTTC	CASSYSLGVNEQFF	14	NA	TRBJ2-1	TRBV6-6	NA
TGTGCCAGCAGCTTAAGCGGGAGCTCCTACGAGCAGTACTTC	CASSLSGSSYEQYF	14	TRBD2	TRBJ2-7	TRBV7-8	NA
TGTGCCAGTAGTTCTAGCGGGAGGGCGAACAATGAGCAGTTCTTC	CASSSSGRANNEQFF	15	TRBD2	TRBJ2-1	TRBV19	NA
TGTGCCAGCAGCTTAGGGAGTCAGCCCCAGCATTTT	CASSLGSQPQHF	12	NA	TRBJ1-5	TRBV7-9	NA